Listed below are T cell receptor beta chains from one sample, sequenced in a study of T cell changes during pregnancy in multiple sclerosis. Repertoires were generated with immunoSEQ multiplex PCR, while TCRdb's copy carries only in-frame clones and drops some. Among 120,000 or so clones listed, 90% to 95% were seen once. The sample consisted of peripheral blood, taken before pregnancy. The receptors come from a female donor with multiple sclerosis, enrolled in a pregnancy study. CDR3s include the opening cysteine and the closing phenylalanine or tryptophan. A D gene is named only where the DNA matches it firmly. A row's size may be missing; if present it is once, few, many or a size class.

d_call,j_call,v_call,clone_size,cdr3_nt,cdr3_aa
NA,TRBJ1-1,TRBV27,NA,TGTGCCAGCAGTTTGAAGGGACTGCGCTCTGAAGCTTTCTTT,CASSLKGLRSEAFF
NA,TRBJ2-1,TRBV11-2,NA,TGTGCCAGCAGCTTACCCGGGGGGCCGTGGAATGAGCAGTTCTTC,CASSLPGGPWNEQFF
NA,TRBJ2-7,TRBV6-5,NA,TGTGCCAGCAGTTACAACAGGGAGGGGTACGAGCAGTACTTC,CASSYNREGYEQYF
NA,TRBJ2-7,TRBV30,NA,TGTGCCTGGAGGGTGGAGGCTTTTTCCACCTACGAGCAGTACTTC,CAWRVEAFSTYEQYF
NA,TRBJ1-4,TRBV7-9,once,TGTGCCAGCAGCTTTCCGGGTACTGCGTCCAATGAAAAACTGTTTTTT,CASSFPGTASNEKLFF
TRBD1,TRBJ2-2,TRBV7-3,NA,TGTGCCAGCAGCCGGGACAGGGTCAACACCGGGGAGCTGTTTTTT,CASSRDRVNTGELFF
NA,TRBJ2-7,TRBV6-5,NA,TGTGCCAGCAGCCGAGACAGACTCTACGAGCAGTACTTC,CASSRDRLYEQYF
TRBD2,TRBJ2-5,TRBV6-1,NA,TGTGCCAGCAGTGTAGGACTAGCGGAGACCCAGTACTTC,CASSVGLAETQYF
TRBD2,TRBJ2-1,TRBV2,NA,TGTGCCAGCAGTGCCGATAGCGGGGTATACAATGAGCAGTTCTTC,CASSADSGVYNEQFF
NA,TRBJ2-2,TRBV9,NA,TGTGCCAGCAGCAGTCGACAACAGGGGAACACCGGGGAGCTGTTTTTT,CASSSRQQGNTGELFF
NA,TRBJ1-4,TRBV4-1,NA,TGCGCCAGCAGCCAAGATTCCGGGAATGGGAAACTGTTTTTT,CASSQDSGNGKLFF
NA,TRBJ1-5,TRBV18,NA,TGTGCCAGCTCACCTCAGGGGAACCAGCCCCAGCATTTT,CASSPQGNQPQHF
TRBD2,TRBJ2-2,TRBV10-3,NA,TGTGCCATCAGTGAGTCGGTAGTTGGAGCGGGAAACACCGGGGAGCTGTTTTTT,CAISESVVGAGNTGELFF
TRBD1,TRBJ1-6,TRBV27,NA,TGTGCCAGCAGTTTATACCTCGGAATAACAGGGGGGCCTTCACCCCTCCACTTT,CASSLYLGITGGPSPLHF
NA,TRBJ1-1,TRBV28,NA,TGTGCCAGCAGCCCTATTATCTGGGGACACCCCACTGAAGCTTTCTTT,CASSPIIWGHPTEAFF
TRBD2,TRBJ2-7,TRBV27,NA,TGTGCCAGCAGTTTACGGCGGGGGAACGACGAGCAGTACTTC,CASSLRRGNDEQYF
TRBD2,TRBJ2-1,TRBV28,NA,TGTGCCAGCAGCGCGGGACTAGCGAGCTACAATGAGCAGTTCTTC,CASSAGLASYNEQFF